This is a list of T cell receptor beta chains from one sample in a study of T cell responses to AZD1222 COVID-19 vaccine. The data were produced by immunoSEQ multiplex PCR, yet TCRdb's version contains in-frame clones alone and is incomplete. In the table there are some 120,000 clones, around nine tenths of which are singletons. This specimen was peripheral blood, taken on day 0 of AZD1222 vaccination. The receptors here all came from an adult in good health. Both conserved end residues are part of each CDR3. Each record gives: D gene, V gene, J gene, clone size, CDR3 protein, CDR3 DNA. D genes are given only for firm matches. Only some rows state a clone size, as once, few, many or a class for expanded clones.

>-|TRBV28|TRBJ2-3|-
CATGNTDTQYF
TGTGCCACGGGGAACACAGATACGCAGTATTTT
>-|TRBV7-9|TRBJ1-2|-
CASSFLSRGDGYTF
TGTGCCAGCAGCTTTTTATCCAGGGGAGATGGCTACACCTTC
>TRBD2|TRBV2|TRBJ2-1|few
CASSTSGLYYNEQFF
TGTGCCAGCAGCACTAGCGGGCTGTACTACAATGAGCAGTTCTTC
>-|TRBV4-1|TRBJ1-4|-
CASSQGPYNEKLFF
TGCGCCAGCAGCCAGGGACCTTACAATGAAAAACTGTTTTTT
>-|TRBV12-3/TRBV12-4|TRBJ1-6|-
CASSSRADSPLHF
TGTGCCAGCAGTTCAAGGGCTGATTCACCCCTCCACTTT
>TRBD2|TRBV11-2|TRBJ2-5|once
CASSLGGAGGRETQYF
TGTGCCAGCAGCTTAGGGGGTGCGGGGGGAAGAGAGACCCAGTACTTC
>TRBD2|TRBV10-3|TRBJ2-1|-
CAISAGTSGSSYNEQFF
TGTGCCATCAGTGCGGGGACTAGCGGGAGCTCCTACAATGAGCAGTTCTTC
>-|TRBV25-1|TRBJ2-5|once
CASSEGSQVRAETQYF
TGTGCCAGCAGTGAGGGATCACAGGTCCGGGCAGAGACCCAGTACTTC
>-|TRBV28|TRBJ1-4|-
CASSFAGGAGEKLFF
TGTGCCAGCAGTTTTGCTGGGGGGGCTGGGGAAAAACTGTTTTTT
>-|TRBV4-1|TRBJ2-7|-
CASSQGPLPLEQYF
TGCGCCAGCAGCCAAGGTCCTTTACCCCTCGAGCAGTACTTC